This T cell receptor (beta chain) was captured by sequencing in a study of CD8 T cells in ankylosing spondylitis. Each CDR3 protein gets one entry after TCRdb re-called the 5' RACE reads with MiXCR. The table lists 150,000 or so distinct CDR3 sequences, around 10% of them singletons. With V trimmed by 11 bases and J by 5 bases, 28 bases remained unmatched. The CDR3 has 21 residues. Per the germline V gene, CDR1 is LGHDT and CDR2 is YNNKEL (reference sequence). What was sequenced was blood, either unsorted or a sorted T cell fraction (not recorded which). The clonotype comes from a male donor with ankylosing spondylitis or in good health (not recorded which). V usage is TRBV3-1 and J usage is TRBJ1-4, with 11 nucleotides matching TRBD1. Here the CDR3 DNA reads TGTGCCTCCAGCCAGGAGGTCCCCTGGACAGGGGGCCGCCAACTAAATGAAAAACTGTTTTTT. Translation: CASSQEVPWTGGRQLNEKLFF. Drawing the rest from reference TRBV3-1 and TRBJ1-4, the complete variable domain is DTAVSQTPKYLVTQMGNDKSIKCEQNLGHDTMYWYKQDSKKFLKIMFSYNNKELIINETVPNRFSPKSPDKAHLNLHINSLELGDSAVYFCASSQEVPWTGGRQLNEKLFFGSGTQLSVL.